This T cell receptor beta chain was captured by sequencing in a study of cytomegalovirus exposure and HLA in healthy donors. Both 60 Vbeta primers and 13 Jbeta primers went into the PCR. Produced via immunoSEQ multiplex PCR; TCRdb's table is partial and in-frame only. The data hold 300,000 or so clones, with about 83% observed a single time. This CDR3 has 16 amino acids. CDR1 and CDR2 from the germline V gene are MGHDK and SYGVNS. Trimming cost V 4 bases and J 2 bases; bases outside gene matches: 4. The specimen sequenced was PBMCs. This chain joins TRBV25-1 and TRBJ2-1; 11 bases are a match to TRBD2. The sequence was collected from a woman aged 40 to 50 in good health and CMV-seropositive. Written as DNA, the CDR3 is TGTGCCAGCAGTGCCTCGGGACTAGCGGCCTACAATGAGCAGTTCTTC. Protein product: CASSASGLAAYNEQFF.